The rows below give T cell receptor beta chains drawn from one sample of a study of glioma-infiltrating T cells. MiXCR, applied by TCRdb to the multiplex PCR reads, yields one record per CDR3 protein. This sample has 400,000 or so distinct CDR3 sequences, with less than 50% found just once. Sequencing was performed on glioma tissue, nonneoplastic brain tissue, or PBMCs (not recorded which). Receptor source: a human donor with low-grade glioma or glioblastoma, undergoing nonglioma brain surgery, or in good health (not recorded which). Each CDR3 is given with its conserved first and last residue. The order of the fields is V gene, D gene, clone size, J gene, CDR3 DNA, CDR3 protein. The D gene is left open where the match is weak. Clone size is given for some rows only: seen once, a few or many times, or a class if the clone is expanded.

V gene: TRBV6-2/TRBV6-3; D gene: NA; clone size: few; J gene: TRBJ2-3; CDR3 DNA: TGTGCCAGCAGTTACTCCGGACCCACAGATACGCAGTATTTT; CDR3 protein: CASSYSGPTDTQYF
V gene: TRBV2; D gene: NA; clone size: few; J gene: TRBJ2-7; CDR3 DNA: TGTGCCAGCAGTGAGATAGGACAGCCCTACGAGCAGTACTTC; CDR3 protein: CASSEIGQPYEQYF
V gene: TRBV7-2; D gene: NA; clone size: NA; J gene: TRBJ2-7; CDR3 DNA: TGTGCCAGCAGCCGAAGGAATTGGACCGGGACTCAAAACTACGAGCAGTACTTC; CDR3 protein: CASSRRNWTGTQNYEQYF
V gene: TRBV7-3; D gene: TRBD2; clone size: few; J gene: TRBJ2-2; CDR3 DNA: TGTGCCAGTAGCTCCATAGCGGGAGGCGGAACCGGGGAGCTGTTTTTT; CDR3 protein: CASSSIAGGGTGELFF
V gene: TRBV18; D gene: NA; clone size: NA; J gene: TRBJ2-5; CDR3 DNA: TGTGCCAGCTCACCGGCAGGCGGGGAGACCCAGTACTTC; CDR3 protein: CASSPAGGETQYF
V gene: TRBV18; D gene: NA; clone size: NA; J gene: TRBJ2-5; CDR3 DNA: TGTGCCAGCTCAAAGACAGGCCAAGAGACCCAGTACTTC; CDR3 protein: CASSKTGQETQYF
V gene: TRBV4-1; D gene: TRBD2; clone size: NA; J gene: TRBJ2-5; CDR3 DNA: TGCGCCAGCAGCCAGCGGGGGGACCAAGAGACCCAGTACTTC; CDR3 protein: CASSQRGDQETQYF
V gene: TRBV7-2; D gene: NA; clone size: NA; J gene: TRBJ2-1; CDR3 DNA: TGTGCCAGCAGCTTAGGTGGACTACCCTACAATGAGCAGTTCTTC; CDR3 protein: CASSLGGLPYNEQFF
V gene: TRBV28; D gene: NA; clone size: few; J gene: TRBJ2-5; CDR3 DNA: TGTGCCAGCAAGGGGTACCAAGAGACCCAGTACTTC; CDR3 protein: CASKGYQETQYF
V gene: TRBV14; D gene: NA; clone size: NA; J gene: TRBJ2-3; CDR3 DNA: TGTGCCAGCAGCTCGGTTCGAGAGGCAGATACGCAGTATTTT; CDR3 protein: CASSSVREADTQYF
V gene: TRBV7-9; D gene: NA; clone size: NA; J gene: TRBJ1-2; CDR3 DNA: TGTGCCAGCAGCTTAGCGGAGGGGCAGGACTATGGCTACACCTTC; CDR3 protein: CASSLAEGQDYGYTF
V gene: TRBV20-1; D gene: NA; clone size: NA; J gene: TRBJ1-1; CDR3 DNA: TGCAGTACACATCCCGGGACAACGAACACTGAAGCTTTCTTT; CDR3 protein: CSTHPGTTNTEAFF
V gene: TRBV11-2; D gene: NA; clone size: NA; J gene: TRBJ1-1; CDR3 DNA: TGTGCCAGCAGCTTAGGTCGGCGTGGGGCTGTTAACACTGAAGCTTTCTTT; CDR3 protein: CASSLGRRGAVNTEAFF
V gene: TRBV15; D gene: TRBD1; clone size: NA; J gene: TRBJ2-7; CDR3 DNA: TGTGCCACCAGCAGAACCTCACAGGGGATCCACGAGCAGTACTTC; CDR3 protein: CATSRTSQGIHEQYF
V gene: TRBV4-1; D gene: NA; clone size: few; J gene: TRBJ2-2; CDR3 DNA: TGCGCCAGCAGCCAAGAGTTCGGGGAGCTGTTTTTT; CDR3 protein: CASSQEFGELFF
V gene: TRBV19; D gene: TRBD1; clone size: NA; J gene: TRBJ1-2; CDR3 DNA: TGTGCCAGTAGTTTCCAGGGGGATGGCTACACCTTC; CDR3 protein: CASSFQGDGYTF
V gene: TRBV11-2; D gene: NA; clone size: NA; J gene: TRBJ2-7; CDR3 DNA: TGTGCCAGCAGCTTCGAACTGCAGTACGAGCAGTACTTC; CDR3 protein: CASSFELQYEQYF
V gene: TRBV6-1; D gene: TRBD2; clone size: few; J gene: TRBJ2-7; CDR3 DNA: TGTGCCAGCAGTGGGGATGGGGCTAGCGGGCGACTAGGAGATTGGAACGAGCAGTACTTC; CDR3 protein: CASSGDGASGRLGDWNEQYF
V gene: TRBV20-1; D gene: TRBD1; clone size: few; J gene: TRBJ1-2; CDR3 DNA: TGCAGTGCTGCAGACAGGGTAAACTATGGCTACACCTTC; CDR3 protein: CSAADRVNYGYTF
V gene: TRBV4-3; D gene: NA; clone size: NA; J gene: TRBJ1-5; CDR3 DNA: TGCGCCAGCAGCCAAGAGAGGATGTGGAGGGTTAGCGATCAGCCCCAGCATTTT; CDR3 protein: CASSQERMWRVSDQPQHF
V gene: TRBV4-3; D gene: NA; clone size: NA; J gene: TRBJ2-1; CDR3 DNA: TGCGCCAGCAGCCAAGTGACCGGGACATTTTCCGATGAGCAGTTCTTC; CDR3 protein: CASSQVTGTFSDEQFF
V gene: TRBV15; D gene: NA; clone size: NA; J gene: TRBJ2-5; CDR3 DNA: TGTGCCACCAGCCCGGGTACTGAGACCCAGTACTTC; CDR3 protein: CATSPGTETQYF
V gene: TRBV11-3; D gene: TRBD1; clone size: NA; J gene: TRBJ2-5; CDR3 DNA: TGTGCCAGCAGTTCCCGGGATGGACAGGCGGAGACCCAGTACTTC; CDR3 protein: CASSSRDGQAETQYF
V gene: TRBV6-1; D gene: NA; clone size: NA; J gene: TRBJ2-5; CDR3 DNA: TGTGCCAGCAGTGCCCAAGCAGGTACCGGCGGGGAGACCCAGTACTTC; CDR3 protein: CASSAQAGTGGETQYF
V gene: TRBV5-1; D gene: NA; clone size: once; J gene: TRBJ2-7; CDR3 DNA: TGCGCCAGCAGATCCCAGGGGTTTTCCTACGAGCAGTACTTC; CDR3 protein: CASRSQGFSYEQYF
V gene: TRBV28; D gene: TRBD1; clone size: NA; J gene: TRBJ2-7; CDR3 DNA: TGTGCCAGCAGTTGGACAGGAATATCCTACGAGCAGTACTTC; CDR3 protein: CASSWTGISYEQYF
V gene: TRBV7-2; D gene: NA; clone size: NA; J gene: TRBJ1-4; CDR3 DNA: TGTGCCAGCAGCATACTCCCGGGCCCCGATGAAAAACTGTTTTTT; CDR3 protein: CASSILPGPDEKLFF
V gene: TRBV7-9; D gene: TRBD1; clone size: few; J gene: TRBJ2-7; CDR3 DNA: TGTGCCAGCAGCCGAACAGGGGATTTAGGCGAGCAGTACTTC; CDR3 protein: CASSRTGDLGEQYF
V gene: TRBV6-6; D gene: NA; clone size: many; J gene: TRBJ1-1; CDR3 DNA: TGTGCCAGCAGTTACGGAGACACTGAAGCTTTCTTT; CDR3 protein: CASSYGDTEAFF
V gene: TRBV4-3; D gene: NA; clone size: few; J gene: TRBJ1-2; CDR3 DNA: TGCGCCAGCAGCCATGCTGGTCGGTACTATGGCTACACCTTC; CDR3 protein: CASSHAGRYYGYTF
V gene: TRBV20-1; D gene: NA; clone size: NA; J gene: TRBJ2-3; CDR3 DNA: TGCAGTGCTAGAGTTCCCAGGGAAAGCACAGATACGCAGTATTTT; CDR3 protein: CSARVPRESTDTQYF
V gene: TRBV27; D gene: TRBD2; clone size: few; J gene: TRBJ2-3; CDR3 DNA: TGTGCCAGCGCTAGCGGGACCGACACAGATACGCAGTATTTT; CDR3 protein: CASASGTDTDTQYF
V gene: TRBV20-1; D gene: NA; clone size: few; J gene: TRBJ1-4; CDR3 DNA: TGCAGTGCCAGAACCGCGGAAAAACTGTTTTTT; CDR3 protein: CSARTAEKLFF
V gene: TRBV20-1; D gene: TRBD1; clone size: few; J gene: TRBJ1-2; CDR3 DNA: TGCAGTGCTAGCGCCGGGACAGGTGACTATGGCTACGCCTTC; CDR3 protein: CSASAGTGDYGYAF
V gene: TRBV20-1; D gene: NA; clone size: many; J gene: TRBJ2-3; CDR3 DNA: TGCAGTGCTAGAAGGACGGGGACCACAGATACGCAGTATTTT; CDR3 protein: CSARRTGTTDTQYF
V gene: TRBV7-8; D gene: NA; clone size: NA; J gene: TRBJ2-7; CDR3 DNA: TGTGCCAGCAGCTTAGCGCAGGGGCGGACCTACGAGCAGTACTTC; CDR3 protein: CASSLAQGRTYEQYF
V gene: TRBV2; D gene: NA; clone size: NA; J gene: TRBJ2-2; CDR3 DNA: TGTGCCAGCAGTGAATACAGAGTAGACATAAACACCGGGGAGCTGTTTTTT; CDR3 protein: CASSEYRVDINTGELFF
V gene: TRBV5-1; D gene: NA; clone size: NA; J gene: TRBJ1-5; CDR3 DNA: TGCGCCAGCAGCTTGGAGGGGCCGGGGCAGCCCCAGCATTTT; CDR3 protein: CASSLEGPGQPQHF
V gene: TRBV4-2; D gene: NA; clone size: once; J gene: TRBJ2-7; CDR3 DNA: TGTGCCAGCAGCCAAGAGCGGGTGCGAACTCTTTACGAGCAGTACTTC; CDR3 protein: CASSQERVRTLYEQYF
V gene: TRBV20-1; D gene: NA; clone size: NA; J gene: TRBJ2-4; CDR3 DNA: TGCAGTGCTAGACAAAATCTAGCCAAAAACATTCAGTACTTC; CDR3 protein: CSARQNLAKNIQYF
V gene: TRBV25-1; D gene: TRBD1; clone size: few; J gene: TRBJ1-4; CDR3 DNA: TGTGCCAGCAGTGTGATGGGACAGGGGGGAGAAAAACTGTTTTTT; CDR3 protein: CASSVMGQGGEKLFF
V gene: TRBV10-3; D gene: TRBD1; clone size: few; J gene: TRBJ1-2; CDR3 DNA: TGTGCCATCAACAAACAGGGGGGCGGACATGGCTACACCTTC; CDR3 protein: CAINKQGGGHGYTF
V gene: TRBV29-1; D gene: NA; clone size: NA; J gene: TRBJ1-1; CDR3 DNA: TGCAGCGTTGATTCCAGGGAGAACACTGAAGCTTTCTTT; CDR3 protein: CSVDSRENTEAFF
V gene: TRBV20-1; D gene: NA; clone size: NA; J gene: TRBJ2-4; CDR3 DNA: TGCAGTGCTAGAGATCTCTACAACTACAAAGACATTCAGTACTTC; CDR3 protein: CSARDLYNYKDIQYF
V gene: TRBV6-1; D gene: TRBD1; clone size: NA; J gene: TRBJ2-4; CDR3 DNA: TGTGCCAGCAGCTTGACAGGGGTAGCCAAAAACATTCAGTACTTC; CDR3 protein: CASSLTGVAKNIQYF
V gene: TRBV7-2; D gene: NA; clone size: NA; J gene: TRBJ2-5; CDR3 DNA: TGTGCCAGCAGCCTCGAGACAGGCAGGGAGACCCAGTACTTC; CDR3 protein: CASSLETGRETQYF
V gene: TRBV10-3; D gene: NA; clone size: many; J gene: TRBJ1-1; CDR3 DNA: TGTGCCATCAGTGAGTCTTCCGACAGGCCAAACACTGAAGCTTTCTTT; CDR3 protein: CAISESSDRPNTEAFF
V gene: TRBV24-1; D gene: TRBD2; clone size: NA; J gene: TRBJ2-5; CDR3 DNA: TGTGCCACCAGTGGCCTAGCGGGACGAGAAGAGACCCAGTACTTC; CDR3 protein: CATSGLAGREETQYF
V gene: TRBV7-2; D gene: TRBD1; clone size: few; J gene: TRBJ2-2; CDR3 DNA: TGTGCCAGCAGCTTTCGGACAGGGGGCATCACCGGGGAGCTGTTTTTT; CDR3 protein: CASSFRTGGITGELFF
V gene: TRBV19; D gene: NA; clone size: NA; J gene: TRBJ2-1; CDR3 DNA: TGTGCCAGTAGTGACCTTTGGGGGAGCGATGAGCAGTTCTTC; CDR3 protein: CASSDLWGSDEQFF
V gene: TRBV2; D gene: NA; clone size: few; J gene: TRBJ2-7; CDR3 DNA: TGTGCCAGCAGGGCCTCCGGGACTTTCTACGAGCAGTACTTC; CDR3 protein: CASRASGTFYEQYF
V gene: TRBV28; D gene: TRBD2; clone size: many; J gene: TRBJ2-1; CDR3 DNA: TGTGCCAGCAGTGCCCTCCTAGCGGACAACTACAATGAGCAGTTCTTC; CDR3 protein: CASSALLADNYNEQFF
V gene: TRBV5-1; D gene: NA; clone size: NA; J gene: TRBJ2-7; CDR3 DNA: TGCGCCAGCAGCTGGACGGCCTCCTACGAGCAGTACTTC; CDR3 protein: CASSWTASYEQYF
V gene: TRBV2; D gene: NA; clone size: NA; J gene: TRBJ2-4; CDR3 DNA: TGTGCCAGCAGTGTGACCCCTAAAAACATTCAGTACTTC; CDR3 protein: CASSVTPKNIQYF
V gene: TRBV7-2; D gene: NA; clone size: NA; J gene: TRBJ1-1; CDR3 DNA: TGTGCCAGCAGCCGTCGGGGAGGTGAAGCTTTCTTT; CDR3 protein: CASSRRGGEAFF
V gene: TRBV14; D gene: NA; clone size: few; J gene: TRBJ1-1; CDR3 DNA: TGTGCCAGCAGCCAAGGTGGGGGGGCGAAAGCTTTCTTT; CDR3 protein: CASSQGGGAKAFF
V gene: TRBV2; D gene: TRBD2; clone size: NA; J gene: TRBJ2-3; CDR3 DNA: TGTGCCAGCAGCGGGACTAGCGAGACAGATACGCAGTATTTT; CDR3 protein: CASSGTSETDTQYF
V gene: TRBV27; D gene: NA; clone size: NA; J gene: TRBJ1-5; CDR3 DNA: TGTGCCAGCAGTTTAAGGGGACGGGGGGTAAGGGGCAATCAGCCCCGGCATTTT; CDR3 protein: CASSLRGRGVRGNQPRHF
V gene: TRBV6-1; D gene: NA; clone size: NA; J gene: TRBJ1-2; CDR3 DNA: TGTGCCAGCAGTTTCCGACATGGGTTGCGGTATGGCTACACCTTC; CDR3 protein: CASSFRHGLRYGYTF